A single sample gave rise to the 2 T cell receptor beta chains below, sequenced in a study of T cells in Graves' hyperthyroidism and ophthalmopathy. The investigators amplified TCR beta CDR3 regions from RNA transcripts. An initial round of RT-PCR targeting the TCR CDR3 relied on the HTBI primer set. TCRdb processed the multiplex PCR reads anew with MiXCR; each CDR3 protein has one entry. The sample lists around 350,000 distinct CDR3 sequences, about 16% occurring once. The sequencing sample was made of blood. These receptors all come from a woman aged 60-75 years with Graves' ophthalmopathy.

This clonotype was observed at least ten times. The chain joins TRBV28 to TRBJ2-7, with TRBD1 as a possible D gene (6 bases). The CDR3 has 13 residues. V was cut by 2 bases and J by 5 bases, with 10 bases left in between. Germline lookup yields CDR1 MDHEN and CDR2 SYDVKM. CDR3: CASSLGTTHEQYF. CDR3 coding DNA: TGTGCCAGCAGTTTAGGGACAACCCACGAGCAGTACTTC.

The sample holds many counts of this clonotype. The V call is TRBV7-8, the J call TRBJ2-3; 13 bases map to TRBD2. The CDR3 totals 15 residues. V lost 5 bases and J lost 8; bases outside the gene matches: 7. The germline CDR1 and CDR2 sequences are SGHVS and FQNEAQ. The CDR3 DNA reads as TGTGCCAGCAGCCAGGGACTAGCGGGGACGGCTACGCAGTATTTT. It translates to CASSQGLAGTATQYF.